One sample yielded the 24 T cell receptor beta chains listed below, sequenced in a study of metastatic and nonmetastatic thyroid tumors. All patients were treatment-naive before thyroid surgery. TCRdb re-called the PCR reads via MiXCR. The sample records over 10,000 clones, roughly 27% being singletons. Source material: tumor tissue. The origin of the receptors is a female donor with papillary thyroid cancer or a benign thyroid nodule (not recorded which). Some clones in this sample may be carry-over from other donors' samples.

This clone was picked up many times. This chain joins TRBV19 and TRBJ2-5; 8 bases map to TRBD1. The CDR3 has 14 amino acids. CDR1 LNHDA and CDR2 SQIVND come from the germline V gene (reference sequence). J was trimmed by 7 bases and V by 8 bases; bases with no gene match: 12. The CDR3 coding sequence is TGTGCCAGTCCTACGCAGGGGGCTGAGGGGACCCAGTACTTC. Translating it yields CASPTQGAEGTQYF.

The chain uses TRBV11-2 and TRBJ2-7; 7 bases fit TRBD1. The germline CDR1 and CDR2 sequences are SGHAT and FQNNGV. The CDR3 covers 16 residues. The V gene end was trimmed by 4 bases and the J gene end by 1 base; junction bases not matched to a gene: 10. CDR3 amino acids: CASSYLDRVASYEQYF. CDR3 in DNA: TGTGCCAGCAGCTACTTAGACAGGGTAGCGTCCTACGAGCAGTACTTC.

There are a few counts of this clone. The rearrangement joins TRBV6-1 to TRBJ2-7; D is perhaps TRBD1 (5 bases). The CDR3 covers 13 residues. Germline V lookup: CDR1 MNHNS, CDR2 SASEGT. V dropped 8 bases and J dropped 3 bases, with 14 bases sitting between them. The CDR3 nucleotides read TGTGCCAGCGCACATCAGGGTTACTACGAGCAGTACTTC. Protein product: CASAHQGYYEQYF.

The table lists this clone with a few counts. A much larger clonotype is one base distant, so this may be a read error. V usage is TRBV30 and J usage is TRBJ2-1; perhaps D is TRBD1 or TRBD2 (5 bases each). Germline values: CDR1 GTSNPN, CDR2 SVGIG (reference sequence). The CDR3 has 12 residues. Here the CDR3 DNA reads TGTGTCTGGGGGATGAGCCACAATGAGCAGTTCTTC. This gives the protein CVWGMSHNEQFF.

The J gene is TRBJ2-6, the V gene TRBV9; weak D call: TRBD1 (6 bases). Germline CDR1 is SGDLS and CDR2 is YYNGEE. This CDR3 has 17 residues. The germline V and J ends were trimmed by 3 bases and 4 bases, with 17 bases remaining between them. The CDR3 is CASSDPGVLGGANVLTF. DNA of the CDR3: TGTGCCAGCAGCGACCCAGGGGTCCTTGGAGGGGCCAACGTCCTGACTTTC.

This clone ranks as medium-sized. The chain carries TRBV5-1 and TRBJ2-5, with a possible D match to TRBD2 (5 bases). The CDR3 totals 16 residues. The germline gives CDR1 SGHRS, CDR2 YFSETQ. Trimming took 4 bases from V and 1 from J, leaving 17 bases between them. The CDR3 spells CASSLEASSLQETQYF. In DNA, the CDR3 is TGCGCCAGCAGCCTGGAGGCTAGCAGCCTCCAAGAGACCCAGTACTTC.

The J gene is TRBJ2-5, the V gene TRBV30; 12 bases line up with TRBD1. The germline CDR1 and CDR2 sequences are GTSNPN and SVGIG (reference sequence). This CDR3 spans 17 amino acids. V shed 3 bases and J 4 bases; nucleotides not matched to a gene: 12. The CDR3 sequence: CAWSTGTGGARGETQYF. The CDR3 DNA sequence: TGTGCCTGGAGCACCGGGACAGGGGGCGCCCGGGGAGAGACCCAGTACTTC.

Only one count was recorded for this clone. Lacking the conserved final phenylalanine or tryptophan, this CDR3 likely reflects a read error. The rearrangement uses TRBV14 and TRBJ2-7; D gene uncertain. The CDR3 is 14 amino acids. The V gene's germline CDR1 is SGHDN and CDR2 FVKESK. CDR3 nucleotide sequence: TGTGCCAGTAGCCACATAGGCGGTTCCTACGAGCAGTACCTC. This encodes CASSHIGGSYEQYL.

This clone was detected many times. V gene TRBV15 combines with J gene TRBJ1-6; weak D call: TRBD1 (5 bases). In germline, CDR1 is LNHNV, CDR2 YYDKDF (reference sequence). With 3 bases removed from V and 12 bases from J, the gap between germline ends came to 15 bases. This CDR3 comprises 14 residues. This CDR3 reads CATSSRDSSVPLHF. CDR3 bases: TGTGCCACCAGCAGCCGGGACTCCAGTGTACCCCTCCACTTT.

By share of the sample, this clone is medium-sized (0.01 to 0.1%). This chain joins TRBV7-8 and TRBJ1-1; tentatively, D is TRBD1 (5 bases). Deletions cut 6 bases from V and 5 bases from J, with 25 bases between. The CDR3 sequence is 17 residues long. Germline V CDR1 and CDR2: SGHVS, FQNEAQ. Written as DNA, the CDR3 is TGTGCCAGCAGACCCGGGACGTTTAAGGAATGGGGGACTGAAGCTTTCTTT. It translates to CASRPGTFKEWGTEAFF.

This clone was seen only once. The chain's CDR3 is CASSLTGEAFF. The CDR3 region has the DNA TGTGCCAGCAGCCTTACAGGTGAAGCTTTCTTT. The gene calls are TRBV6-1 and TRBJ1-1, with D maybe TRBD1 (5 bases). The V end lost 6 bases, the J end lost 7 bases, and 9 bases lay between the germline ends. This CDR3 region has 11 residues. Germline V lookup: CDR1 MNHNS, CDR2 SASEGT.

The chain uses TRBV27 and TRBJ1-6; D gene ambiguous. V was pared by 8 bases and J by 3 bases, with 5 bases between. CDR1 and CDR2 (germline): MNHEY, SMNVEV (reference sequence). This CDR3 spans 12 amino acids. The CDR3 nucleotides read TGTGCCAGCCGCCGCTATAATTCACCCCTCCACTTT. Its translation is CASRRYNSPLHF.

By sample fraction, this clone is medium-sized. The chain couples TRBV20-1 to TRBJ1-5, with D possibly TRBD1 on 5 matching bases. Trimming removed 4 bases at V and 4 bases at J, with 17 bases between. The CDR3 covers 15 residues. The germline V gene has CDR1 DFQATT and CDR2 SNEGSKA (reference sequence). This chain's CDR3 is CSAIGVGGGNQPQHF. The DNA of the CDR3 is TGCAGTGCTATAGGGGTGGGGGGAGGAAATCAGCCCCAGCATTTT.

In the case of this clone: A much larger clone is a single base away; this may be a read error. The rearrangement uses TRBV5-6 and TRBJ2-5; the match to TRBD2 covers 8 bases. The germline CDR1 and CDR2 sequences are SGHDT and YYEEEE. CDR3 length equals 17 residues. The CDR3 sequence: CASSWQTAGDLVETQCF. In nucleotides, the CDR3 is TGTGCCAGCAGCTGGCAGACAGCGGGAGATTTGGTAGAGACCCAGTGCTTC.

The chain links TRBV4-2 to TRBJ2-7; 10 bases match TRBD2. This CDR3 contains 16 residues. The V segment lost 0 bases and the J segment 6 bases; nucleotides outside the gene matches: 8. In germline, CDR1 is LGHNA, CDR2 YNFKEQ. CDR3 sequence: CASSQDSASGSREQYF. The CDR3 nucleotides are TGTGCCAGCAGCCAAGATTCCGCTAGCGGGAGTCGCGAGCAGTACTTC.

This clone was picked up a small number of times. V is TRBV12-3 or TRBV12-4 and J is TRBJ1-6, with unresolved D. The length of the CDR3 is 12 residues. V lost 7 bases and J lost 4, with 5 bases in between. CDR3 DNA sequence: TGTGCCAGCATCCATTATAATTCACCCCTCCACTTT. Protein product: CASIHYNSPLHF.

This clone ranks as medium-sized. The J gene is TRBJ1-5, the V gene TRBV20-1; 12 bases align to TRBD1. The CDR3 loop spans 18 amino acids. V lost 3 bases and J lost 1; bases outside the gene matches: 10. Germline V gene data show CDR1 as DFQATT and CDR2 as SNEGSKA (reference sequence). Written as DNA, the CDR3 is TGCAGTGCTAGTAACCCGGGACAGGGGGCTTCGAGCAATCAGCCCCAGCATTTT. Protein product: CSASNPGQGASSNQPQHF.

The chain carries TRBV24-1 and TRBJ2-6, with a tentative D call TRBD2 (6 bases). V gave up 3 bases and J gave up 0 bases, with 14 bases separating them. Germline lookup yields CDR1 KGHDR and CDR2 SFDVKD. This CDR3 has 18 amino acids. DNA of the CDR3: TGTGCCACCAGTGATCGGACTACCCTAAGCTCTGGGGCCAACGTCCTGACTTTC. Translating it yields CATSDRTTLSSGANVLTF.

This sequence joins TRBV20-1 and TRBJ1-1; the match to TRBD1 covers 7 bases. CDR3 length equals 13 residues. The junction had 8 bases not matched to a gene; V was cut back by 5 bases and J by 5 bases. Per the germline V gene, CDR1 is DFQATT and CDR2 is SNEGSKA (reference sequence). The CDR3 bases are TGCAGTGCTTACAGGGGCCCGGGGACTGAAGCTTTCTTT. It encodes CSAYRGPGTEAFF.

This clone is deemed large (0.1 to 1%). This chain links TRBV20-1 with TRBJ2-7, with D perhaps being TRBD1 or TRBD2 (7 bases each). Germline assignment: CDR1 DFQATT and CDR2 SNEGSKA (reference sequence). The length of the CDR3 is 10 residues. The CDR3 nucleotides read TGCAGCCCCCAGGGGGGGGAGCAGTACTTC. Translated, it gives CSPQGGEQYF.

The gene calls are TRBV4-1 and TRBJ1-6; a weak D match, TRBD1 (6 bases). The germline V gene has CDR1 MGHRA and CDR2 YSYEKL. This CDR3 is 15 amino acids long. The V and J ends lost 0 bases and 9 bases respectively, with 12 bases between them. CDR3 DNA: TGCGCCAGCAGCCAAGAGTGGGGGCTGGGTTCACCCCTCCACTTT. This gives the protein CASSQEWGLGSPLHF.

Ten or more counts support this clone. The rearrangement links TRBV28 to TRBJ1-2; 10 bases agree with TRBD1. After removal of 5 bases from V and 2 bases from J, the junction contained 5 bases not matched to a gene. The germline CDR1 and CDR2 sequences are MDHEN and SYDVKM. This CDR3 spans 15 amino acids. The CDR3: CASSPGGQGNYGYTF. CDR3 bases: TGTGCCAGCAGTCCTGGGGGACAGGGGAACTATGGCTACACCTTC.

This chain connects TRBV5-1 to TRBJ1-1, with 8 bases identical to TRBD1. The germline gives CDR1 SGHRS, CDR2 YFSETQ. This CDR3 region has 14 residues. Trimming cost V 3 bases and J 0 bases; bases outside gene matches: 1. The CDR3 protein is CASSSTGVNTEAFF. The CDR3 DNA sequence: TGCGCCAGCAGCTCGACAGGGGTGAACACTGAAGCTTTCTTT. Looking up the rest from reference TRBV5-1 and TRBJ1-1 gives the full variable domain: KAGVTQTPRYLIKTRGQQVTLSCSPISGHRSVSWYQQTPGQGLQFLFEYFSETQRNKGNFPGRFSGRQFSNSRSEMNVSTLELGDSALYLCASSSTGVNTEAFFGQGTRLTVV.

The sample holds many counts of this clone. This chain connects TRBV18 to TRBJ1-1; no reliable D call. The CDR3 totals 13 residues. Germline values: CDR1 KGHSH, CDR2 LQKENI. The germline V and J ends were trimmed by 6 bases and 0 bases, with 8 bases remaining between them. CDR3 coding DNA: TGTGCCAGCTCTCCGATTTTGAACACTGAAGCTTTCTTT. Translated, it gives CASSPILNTEAFF.